These T cell receptor beta chains were read from a single sample in a study of OX40 agonist ivuxolimab in advanced cancers. TCRdb's table, derived via immunoSEQ multiplex PCR, lists solely in-frame clones and lacks some. Of 75,000 to 95,000 clones detected, around 90% appear once; the ten largest clones hold 8% to 13%. Material: CD4+ or CD8+ T cells sorted from blood, obtained in a trial of the OX40 agonist ivuxolimab. All receptors derive from an adult with an advanced solid tumor such as melanoma, head and neck, liver or kidney cancer. Each CDR3 is given with its conserved first and last residue. A D gene is named only where the DNA matches it firmly. Part of the rows lack a size; the others show once, few, many or a class for expanded clones.

v_gene,d_gene,abundance,j_gene,CDR3nt,CDR3aa
TRBV10-3,TRBD1,.,TRBJ1-2,TGTGCCATCAGAAACGACAGGGACTATGGCTACACCTTC,CAIRNDRDYGYTF
TRBV10-2,.,.,TRBJ2-3,TGCGCCAGCAGTGAGGGAGATACGCAGTATTTT,CASSEGDTQYF
TRBV27,.,.,TRBJ2-7,TGTGCCAGCAGTTTATCGCGACTGGGGGAGCAGTACTTC,CASSLSRLGEQYF
TRBV10-2,.,.,TRBJ2-1,TGCGCCAGCCGGGACCCGGTGACGTACAATGAGCAGTTCTTC,CASRDPVTYNEQFF
TRBV27,.,.,TRBJ2-2,TGTGCCAGCAGTTTTTTAGCCGGGGGTGACACCGGGGAGCTGTTTTTT,CASSFLAGGDTGELFF
TRBV5-6,TRBD1,.,TRBJ1-6,TGTGCCAGCAGCCGGGACAGTATCTCCTATAATTCACCCCTCCACTTT,CASSRDSISYNSPLHF
TRBV20-1,TRBD2,.,TRBJ2-1,TGCAGTGCTAGAGGGGGGGGTGAGCAGTTCTTC,CSARGGGEQFF
TRBV5-1,.,once,TRBJ1-6,TGCGCCAGCAGCTTGAGCGCGCCCAATTATAATTCACCCCTCCACTTT,CASSLSAPNYNSPLHF
TRBV7-8,.,.,TRBJ2-3,TGTGCCAGCAGCCGACAGGGAGGCTCGGCAGATACGCAGTATTTT,CASSRQGGSADTQYF
TRBV27,.,.,TRBJ2-5,TGTGCCAGCAGTAAGTGGGATGGGGAGACCCAGTACTTC,CASSKWDGETQYF
TRBV7-3,TRBD2,.,TRBJ2-1,TGTGCCAGCAGCCCTAGCGGGGGGCCATACAATGAGCAGTTCTTC,CASSPSGGPYNEQFF
TRBV7-9,.,.,TRBJ1-1,TGTGCCAGCAGCTTTTTGAACAGTAACACTGAAGCTTTCTTT,CASSFLNSNTEAFF
TRBV4-2,.,.,TRBJ2-7,TGTGCCAGCAGCCAAGAAGAAGTGTACGAGCAGTACTTC,CASSQEEVYEQYF
TRBV7-6,.,.,TRBJ2-2,TGTGCCAGCAGGGAGGCAGGGAGCACCGGGGAGCTGTTTTTT,CASREAGSTGELFF
TRBV2,.,.,TRBJ2-7,TGTGCAGGGAGCAGGCTTGCCTACGAGCAGTACTTC,CAGSRLAYEQYF
TRBV11-2,TRBD1,.,TRBJ2-3,TGTGCCAGCAGCCCCCCGGGACAGACAGATACGCAGTATTTT,CASSPPGQTDTQYF
TRBV2,.,.,TRBJ2-1,TGTGCCAGGAGGGTATACAATGAGCAGTTCTTC,CARRVYNEQFF
TRBV29-1,.,.,TRBJ1-2,TGCAGCGTTGATACTCTCGGGGTGATGAATGGCTACACCTTC,CSVDTLGVMNGYTF
TRBV7-9,TRBD1,few,TRBJ1-1,TGTGCCAGCAGCTCTACCCGAGCGGACAGGGAACGGGACACTGAAGCTTTCTTT,CASSSTRADRERDTEAFF
TRBV6-5,TRBD1,.,TRBJ1-1,TGTGCCAGCAGTTACTCCCCCGACGGACAGGAAAAAGCTTTCTTT,CASSYSPDGQEKAFF
TRBV7-8,.,.,TRBJ2-1,TGTGCCAGCAGCTTCCTACCCGCGTCGGGGAATGAGCAGTTCTTC,CASSFLPASGNEQFF
TRBV25-1,.,.,TRBJ1-2,TGTGCCAGCAGTGAATTTGGGGGAAGCTATGGCTACACCTTC,CASSEFGGSYGYTF
TRBV6-5,.,.,TRBJ1-5,TGTGCCAGCAGTCCCTCATTTAGCAATCAGCCCCAGCATTTT,CASSPSFSNQPQHF
TRBV2,TRBD1,.,TRBJ2-1,TGTGCCAGCAGGTTGGGCAGGGGGATTACTCCCTACAATGAGCAGTTCTTC,CASRLGRGITPYNEQFF
TRBV15,.,.,TRBJ2-3,TGTGCCACCAGCCAACGCAGAGCAACAGATACGCAGTATTTT,CATSQRRATDTQYF
TRBV7-9,.,.,TRBJ1-2,TGTGCCAGCAGCTTACACCCAGGGAACGGCTACACCTTC,CASSLHPGNGYTF
TRBV5-6,.,once,TRBJ2-5,TGTGCCAGCAGCTTGTTTCTATCAGAGACCCAGTACTTC,CASSLFLSETQYF
TRBV5-4,.,.,TRBJ1-2,TGTGCCAGCAGCCGACCCGGGACGGTGGTGGGGGGTGGCTACACCTTC,CASSRPGTVVGGGYTF
TRBV7-6,.,.,TRBJ2-6,TGTGCCAGCAGCTTAGGACAGAGCCCCTCTGGGGCCAACGTCCTGACTTTC,CASSLGQSPSGANVLTF
TRBV19,.,.,TRBJ2-3,TGTGCCGTAAGGAGCACAGATACGCAGTATTTT,CAVRSTDTQYF
TRBV5-8,TRBD1,.,TRBJ1-2,TGTGCCAGCAGCTTGGTGGCAGGGGGACACTTTGGCTACACCTTC,CASSLVAGGHFGYTF
TRBV9,.,.,TRBJ2-2,TGTGCCAGCAGCATCTCCGGGACATTCACCGGGGAGCTGTTTTTT,CASSISGTFTGELFF
TRBV27,.,.,TRBJ1-1,TGTGCCAGCAGTTTAGGAGGAGGGGAGGCTGAAGCTTTCTTT,CASSLGGGEAEAFF
TRBV9,TRBD1,.,TRBJ1-2,TGTGCCAGCAGCAGACAGGGACACCGGGGCTCCTACACCTTC,CASSRQGHRGSYTF
TRBV11-2,.,.,TRBJ2-7,TGTGCCAGCAGCTCCGGGGCAGGGACTGGGTACGAGCAGTACTTC,CASSSGAGTGYEQYF
TRBV6-5,.,.,TRBJ2-7,TGTGCCAGCAGTTACAGGGGGGCGTTCTACGAGCAGTACTTC,CASSYRGAFYEQYF
TRBV2,.,.,TRBJ2-3,TGTGCCAGCAGTGATAAAGGCCCAGATACGCAGTATTTT,CASSDKGPDTQYF
TRBV15,TRBD1,.,TRBJ2-1,TGTGCCACCAGTAGGACAGGGAGCTCCTACAATGAGCAGTTCTTC,CATSRTGSSYNEQFF
TRBV6-5,.,.,TRBJ1-1,TGTGCCAGCAGTCCCCTTTTGGGAACTGAAGCTTTCTTT,CASSPLLGTEAFF
TRBV7-2,TRBD2,.,TRBJ2-1,TGTGCCAGCAGCTCTAGCGGGGGCACTCACAATGAGCAGTTCTTC,CASSSSGGTHNEQFF
TRBV5-4,.,.,TRBJ1-1,TGTGCCAGCAGCTTGGATCTGTACAACACTGAAGCTTTCTTT,CASSLDLYNTEAFF
TRBV4-1,.,.,TRBJ2-1,TGCGCCAGCAGCCTCGGTCCCTACGACAATGAGCAGTTCTTC,CASSLGPYDNEQFF
TRBV30,.,once,TRBJ1-5,TGTGCCTGGGACCTCGGGGCCGGGCATCAGCCCCAGCATTTT,CAWDLGAGHQPQHF
TRBV5-4,.,.,TRBJ1-2,TGTGCCAGCAGCACCCCTTCGACAGGCCTCTATGGCTACACCTTC,CASSTPSTGLYGYTF
TRBV5-6,.,.,TRBJ2-2,TGTGCCAGCAGCTTCGGGCGGCCGGAGCTGTTTTTT,CASSFGRPELFF